These 6 T cell receptor beta chains share one sample of origin, sequenced in a study of T cells in tuberculosis. Time point reported: new active TB diagnosis, blood taken before or within 7 days of starting treatment. Libraries were prepared by immunoSEQ multiplex PCR; TCRdb keeps only in-frame clonotypes and omits some of them. The top ten hold approximately 6.8% of the sample, which has 29,000 or so clones, 92% seen once. Here the sequenced sample was PBMCs, taken at tuberculosis diagnosis. Receptor source: an adult with tuberculosis.

The chain recombines TRBV13 with TRBJ2-7; weak D call: TRBD1 (5 bases). Trimming cost V 0 bases and J 2 bases, with 11 bases left between them. CDR1 PRHDT and CDR2 FYEKMQ come from the germline V gene (reference sequence). The CDR3 has 15 residues. CDR3 sequence: CASSLGRGMAYEQYF. The CDR3 DNA follows: TGTGCCAGCAGCTTAGGTAGGGGTATGGCCTACGAGCAGTACTTC.

This clone was found once. The J gene is TRBJ2-7, the V gene TRBV4-2; 7 positions agree with TRBD1. After removal of 1 base from V and 0 bases from J, the junction contained 9 bases not matched to a gene. The CDR3 has 17 amino acids. Germline lookup yields CDR1 LGHNA and CDR2 YNFKEQ. CDR3 bases: TGTGCCAGCAGCCAAGGGACAGGCACCTCGAGCTCCTACGAGCAGTACTTC. Protein product: CASSQGTGTSSSYEQYF.

The V call is TRBV28, the J call TRBJ2-1; tentative D call: TRBD1 (6 bases). V lost 3 bases and J lost 5, with 14 bases in between. Germline V CDR1 and CDR2: MDHEN, SYDVKM. The CDR3 runs 15 residues. The DNA for the CDR3 is TGTGCCAGCAGTTTCGGGGACACAAGAAACAATGAGCAGTTCTTC. It yields the protein CASSFGDTRNNEQFF. The entire variable domain, with the rest obtained from reference TRBV28 and TRBJ2-1, is as follows: DVKVTQSSRYLVKRTGEKVFLECVQDMDHENMFWYRQDPGLGLRLIYFSYDVKMKEKGDIPEGYSVSREKKERFSLILESASTNQTSMYLCASSFGDTRNNEQFFGPGTRLTVL.

A note on this clone: Mismatch with germline at one junction end may stem from a read error. This chain connects TRBV28 to TRBJ1-1; D unresolved. The CDR3 sequence is 10 residues long. The germline V gene has CDR1 MDHEN and CDR2 SYDVKM. CDR3: CASSSLEWNF. CDR3 bases: TGTGCCAGCAGTTCACTAGAGTGGAATTTT.

This chain connects TRBV5-6 to TRBJ2-7; 10 bases line up with TRBD1. CDR1 and CDR2 from the germline V gene are SGHDT and YYEEEE. With V trimmed by 6 bases and J by 2 bases, 5 bases remained unmatched. This CDR3 has 14 amino acids. CDR3 region: CASTPGTGAYEQYF. DNA for the CDR3: TGTGCCAGCACCCCCGGGACAGGGGCCTACGAGCAGTACTTC. The full variable domain, completed using reference TRBV5-6 and TRBJ2-7, is DAGVTQSPTHLIKTRGQQVTLRCSPKSGHDTVSWYQQALGQGPQFIFQYYEEEERQRGNFPDRFSGHQFPNYSSELNVNALLLGDSALYLCASTPGTGAYEQYFGPGTRLTVT.

This clone was seen only once. The chain combines TRBV10-3 with TRBJ1-5; D might be TRBD1 (6 bases). This CDR3 comprises 16 residues. V shed 3 bases and J shed 3 bases, with 15 bases lying between them. Germline-derived CDR1 and CDR2 are ENHRY and SYGVKD. Here the CDR3 DNA reads TGTGCCATCAGTGATTATCCAGGGGCGACCAATCAGCCCCAGCATTTT. Translation: CAISDYPGATNQPQHF.